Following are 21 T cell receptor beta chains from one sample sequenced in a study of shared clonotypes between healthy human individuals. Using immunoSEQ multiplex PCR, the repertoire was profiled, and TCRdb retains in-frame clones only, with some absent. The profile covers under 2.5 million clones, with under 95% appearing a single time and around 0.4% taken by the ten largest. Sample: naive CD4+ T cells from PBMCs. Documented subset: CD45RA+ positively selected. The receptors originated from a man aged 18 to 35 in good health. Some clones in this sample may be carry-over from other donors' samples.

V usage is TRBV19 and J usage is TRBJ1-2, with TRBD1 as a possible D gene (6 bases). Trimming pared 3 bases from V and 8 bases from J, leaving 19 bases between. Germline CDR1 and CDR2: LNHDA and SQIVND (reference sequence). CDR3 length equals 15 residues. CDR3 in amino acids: CASSMGRTHQGGYTF. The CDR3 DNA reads TGTGCCAGTAGTATGGGTAGAACACACCAGGGGGGCTACACCTTC.

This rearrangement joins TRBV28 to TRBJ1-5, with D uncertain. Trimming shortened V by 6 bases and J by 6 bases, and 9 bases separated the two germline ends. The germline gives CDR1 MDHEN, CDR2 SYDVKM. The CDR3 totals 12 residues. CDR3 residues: CASRGSAQPQHF. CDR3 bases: TGTGCCAGCAGGGGCTCAGCTCAGCCCCAGCATTTT. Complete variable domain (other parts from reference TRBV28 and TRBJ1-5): DVKVTQSSRYLVKRTGEKVFLECVQDMDHENMFWYRQDPGLGLRLIYFSYDVKMKEKGDIPEGYSVSREKKERFSLILESASTNQTSMYLCASRGSAQPQHFGDGTRLSIL.

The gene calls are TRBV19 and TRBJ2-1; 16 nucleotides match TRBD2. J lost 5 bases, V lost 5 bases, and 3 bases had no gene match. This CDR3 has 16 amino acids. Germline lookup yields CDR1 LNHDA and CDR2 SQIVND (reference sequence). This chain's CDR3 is CASSGTSGRANNEQFF. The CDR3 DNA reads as TGTGCCAGTAGTGGGACTAGCGGGAGGGCAAACAATGAGCAGTTCTTC.

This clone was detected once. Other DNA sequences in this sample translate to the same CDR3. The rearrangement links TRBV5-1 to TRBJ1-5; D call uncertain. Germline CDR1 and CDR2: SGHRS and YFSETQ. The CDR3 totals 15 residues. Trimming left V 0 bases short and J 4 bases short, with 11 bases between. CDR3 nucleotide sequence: TGCGCCAGCAGCTTGGGGCCGGAAAGAAATCAGCCCCAGCATTTT. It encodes CASSLGPERNQPQHF.

CDR3 DNA: TGTGCCAGCCGACTAGCGGGGGAATCCAATGAGCAGTTCTTC. Its translation is CASRLAGESNEQFF. The rearrangement joins TRBV19 to TRBJ2-1; TRBD2 agrees at 12 bases. Germline V gene lookup returns CDR1 LNHDA and CDR2 SQIVND (reference sequence). CDR3 length: 14 residues. The ends lost 9 bases at V and 6 bases at J; junction bases unmatched: 6. The variable domain in full, completed from reference TRBV19 and TRBJ2-1, reads DGGITQSPKYLFRKEGQNVTLSCEQNLNHDAMYWYRQDPGQGLRLIYYSQIVNDFQKGDIAEGYSVSREKKESFPLTVTSAQKNPTAFYLCASRLAGESNEQFFGPGTRLTVL.

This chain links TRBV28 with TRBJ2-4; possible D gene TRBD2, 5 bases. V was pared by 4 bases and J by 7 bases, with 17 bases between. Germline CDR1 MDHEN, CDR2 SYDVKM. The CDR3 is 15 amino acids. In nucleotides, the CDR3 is TGTGCCAGCAGTTGGGCCTCCCTGGGAGCGAACATTCAGTACTTC. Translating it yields CASSWASLGANIQYF.

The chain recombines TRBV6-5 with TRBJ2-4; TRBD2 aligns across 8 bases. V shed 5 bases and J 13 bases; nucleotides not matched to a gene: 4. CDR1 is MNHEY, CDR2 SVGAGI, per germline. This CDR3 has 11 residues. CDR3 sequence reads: CASSNGGDQYF. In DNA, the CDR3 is TGTGCCAGCAGTAACGGGGGGGACCAGTACTTC.

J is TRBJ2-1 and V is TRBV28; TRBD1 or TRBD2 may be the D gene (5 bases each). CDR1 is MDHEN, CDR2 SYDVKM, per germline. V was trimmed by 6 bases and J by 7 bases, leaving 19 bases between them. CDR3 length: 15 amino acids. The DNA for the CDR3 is TGTGCCAGCAGCTCACCCCCGGGGCGCAGGAATGAGCAGTTCTTC. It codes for CASSSPPGRRNEQFF.

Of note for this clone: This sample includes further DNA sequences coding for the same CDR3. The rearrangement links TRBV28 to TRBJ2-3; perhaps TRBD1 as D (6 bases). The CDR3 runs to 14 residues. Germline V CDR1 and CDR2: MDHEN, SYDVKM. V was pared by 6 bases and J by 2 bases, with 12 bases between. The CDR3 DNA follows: TGTGCCAGCAGCTATGGACAGTCCACAGATACGCAGTATTTT. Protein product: CASSYGQSTDTQYF. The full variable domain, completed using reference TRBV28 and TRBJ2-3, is DVKVTQSSRYLVKRTGEKVFLECVQDMDHENMFWYRQDPGLGLRLIYFSYDVKMKEKGDIPEGYSVSREKKERFSLILESASTNQTSMYLCASSYGQSTDTQYFGPGTRLTVL.

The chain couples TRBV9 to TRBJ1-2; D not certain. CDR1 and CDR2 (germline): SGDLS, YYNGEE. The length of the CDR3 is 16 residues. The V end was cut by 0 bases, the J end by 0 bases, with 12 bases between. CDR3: CASSVGGSPPNYGYTF. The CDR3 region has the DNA TGTGCCAGCAGCGTAGGAGGGTCACCTCCTAACTATGGCTACACCTTC.

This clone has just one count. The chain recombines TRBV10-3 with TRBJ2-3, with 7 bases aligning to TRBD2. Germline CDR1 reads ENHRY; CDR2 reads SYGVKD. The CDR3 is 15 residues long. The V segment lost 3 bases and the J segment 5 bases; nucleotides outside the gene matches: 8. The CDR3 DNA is TGTGCCATCAGTGATACGACGGGAGGAGAAGATACGCAGTATTTT. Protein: CAISDTTGGEDTQYF.

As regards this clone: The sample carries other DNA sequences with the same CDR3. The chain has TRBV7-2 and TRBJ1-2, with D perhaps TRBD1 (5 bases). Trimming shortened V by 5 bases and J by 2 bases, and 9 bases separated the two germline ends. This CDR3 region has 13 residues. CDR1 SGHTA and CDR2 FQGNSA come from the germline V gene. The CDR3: CASSPRGNYGYTF. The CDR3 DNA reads TGTGCCAGCAGCCCAAGGGGAAACTATGGCTACACCTTC.

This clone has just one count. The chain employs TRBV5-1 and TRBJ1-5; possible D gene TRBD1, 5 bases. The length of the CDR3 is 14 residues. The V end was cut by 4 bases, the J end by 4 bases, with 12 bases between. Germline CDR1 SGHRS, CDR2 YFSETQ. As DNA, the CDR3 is TGCGCCAGCAGCCCGACAGATTTAAATCAGCCCCAGCATTTT. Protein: CASSPTDLNQPQHF.

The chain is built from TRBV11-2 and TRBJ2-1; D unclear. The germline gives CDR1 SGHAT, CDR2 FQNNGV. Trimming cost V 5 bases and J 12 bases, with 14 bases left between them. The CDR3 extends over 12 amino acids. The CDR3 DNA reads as TGTGCCAGCAGCCCACTCCGGAGTGGGCAGTTCTTC. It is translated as CASSPLRSGQFF.

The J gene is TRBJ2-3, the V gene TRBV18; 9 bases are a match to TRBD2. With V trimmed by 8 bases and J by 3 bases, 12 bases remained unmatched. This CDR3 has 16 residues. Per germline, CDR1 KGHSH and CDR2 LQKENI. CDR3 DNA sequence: TGTGCCAGCGCGAAATTAGCGGGAGTACGGACAGATACGCAGTATTTT. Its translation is CASAKLAGVRTDTQYF.

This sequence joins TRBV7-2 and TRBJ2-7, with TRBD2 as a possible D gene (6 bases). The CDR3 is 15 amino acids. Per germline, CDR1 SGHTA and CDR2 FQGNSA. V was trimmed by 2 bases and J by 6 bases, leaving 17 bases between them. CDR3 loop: CASSLLGDSMGEQYF. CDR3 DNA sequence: TGTGCCAGCAGCTTATTGGGGGACTCTATGGGCGAGCAGTACTTC.

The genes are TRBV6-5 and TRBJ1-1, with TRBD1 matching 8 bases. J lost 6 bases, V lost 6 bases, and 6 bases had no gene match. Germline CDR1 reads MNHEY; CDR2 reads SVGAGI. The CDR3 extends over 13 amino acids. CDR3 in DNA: TGTGCCAGCAGAAACAGGGGGTTCGCTGAAGCTTTCTTT. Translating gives CASRNRGFAEAFF.

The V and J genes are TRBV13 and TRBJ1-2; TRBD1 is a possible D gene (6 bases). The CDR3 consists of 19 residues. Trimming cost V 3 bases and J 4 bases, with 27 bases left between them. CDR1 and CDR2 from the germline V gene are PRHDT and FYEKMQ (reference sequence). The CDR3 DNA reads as TGTGCCAGCAGCTTCGCCCGCGGACGGACAGTCCTCGGCAGCTATGGCTACACCTTC. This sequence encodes CASSFARGRTVLGSYGYTF.

CDR3 residues: CSVPPHSPGRPTLDTQYF. The DNA of the CDR3 is TGCAGCGTTCCCCCCCACTCACCGGGACGCCCTACTCTAGATACGCAGTATTTT. V gene TRBV29-1 combines with J gene TRBJ2-3; D tentatively reads TRBD1 or TRBD2 (5 bases each). The CDR3 covers 18 residues. Between the trimmed V and J ends, which lost 5 bases and 5 bases, there was a span of 29 bases. Germline V gene data show CDR1 as SQVTM and CDR2 as ANQGSEA.

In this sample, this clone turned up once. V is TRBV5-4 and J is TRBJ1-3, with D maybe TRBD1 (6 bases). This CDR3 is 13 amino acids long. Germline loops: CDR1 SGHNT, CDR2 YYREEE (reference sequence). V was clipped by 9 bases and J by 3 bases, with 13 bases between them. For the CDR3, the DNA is TGTGCCACCTCGGACAGCCTTGGAAACACCATATATTTT. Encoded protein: CATSDSLGNTIYF.

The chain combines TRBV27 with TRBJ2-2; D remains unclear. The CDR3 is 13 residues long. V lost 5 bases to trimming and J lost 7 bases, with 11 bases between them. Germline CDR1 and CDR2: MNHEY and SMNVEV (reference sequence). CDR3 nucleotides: TGTGCCAGCAGTGTGGAGTTGGGCGGGGAGCTGTTTTTT. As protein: CASSVELGGELFF.